The 24 T cell receptor beta chains given below trace back to one sample, sequenced in a study of T cells in localized non-small cell lung cancer. Produced via immunoSEQ multiplex PCR; TCRdb's table is partial and in-frame only. This repertoire shows fewer than 2,000 clones, 20% to 25% found once; its top ten account for approximately 15%. The sample in question was normal lung tissue next to the tumor, obtained before any cancer treatment. The receptors derive from a man aged 40-75 years with stage II lung adenocarcinoma.

The chain combines TRBV15 with TRBJ2-5, with D possibly being TRBD2 (6 bases). V lost 1 base and J 9 bases, leaving 18 bases between the germline ends. The CDR3 runs 15 residues. Germline CDR1 reads LNHNV; CDR2 reads YYDKDF (reference sequence). The CDR3 DNA reads TGTGCCACCAGCAGAGGGGGACTGGAATGGAAGGCCCAGTACTTC. It translates to CATSRGGLEWKAQYF.

In this sample, this clone turned up many times. The rearrangement links TRBV11-3 to TRBJ2-7, with a tentative D call TRBD2 (7 bases). The germline CDR1 and CDR2 sequences are SGHNT and YENEEA. V lost 5 bases to trimming and J lost 5 bases, with 16 bases between them. This CDR3 region has 14 residues. The CDR3 DNA follows: TGTGCCAGCAGCCCATCCCGGGGGGCTAACGAGCAGTACTTC. Its translation is CASSPSRGANEQYF.

This chain uses TRBV18 with TRBJ2-1, with D possibly matching TRBD2 (6 bases). V was pared by 6 bases and J by 9 bases, with 18 bases between. The CDR3 is 14 residues long. Per the germline V gene, CDR1 is KGHSH and CDR2 is LQKENI. The CDR3 DNA reads as TGTGCCAGCTCCTCGGATGGGGGGACCCTTGAGCAGTTCTTC. It is translated as CASSSDGGTLEQFF.

The gene calls are TRBV13 and TRBJ1-1; perhaps TRBD1 as D (5 bases). The CDR3 runs to 14 residues. Germline V gene sequence: CDR1 PRHDT, CDR2 FYEKMQ (reference sequence). The germline V and J ends were trimmed by 1 base and 6 bases, with 12 bases remaining between them. As DNA, the CDR3 is TGTGCCAGCAGCTTAGAAGGGCAGGGCGCTGAAGCTTTCTTT. It yields the protein CASSLEGQGAEAFF. Looking up the rest from reference TRBV13 and TRBJ1-1 gives the full variable domain: AAGVIQSPRHLIKEKRETATLKCYPIPRHDTVYWYQQGPGQDPQFLISFYEKMQSDKGSIPDRFSAQQFSDYHSELNMSSLELGDSALYFCASSLEGQGAEAFFGQGTRLTVV.

The table lists this clone with a few counts. The V call is TRBV11-3, the J call TRBJ1-1, with D possibly TRBD1 on 5 matching bases. The CDR3 sequence is 14 residues long. Germline lookup yields CDR1 SGHNT and CDR2 YENEEA. V was pared by 5 bases and J by 0 bases, with 10 bases between. In DNA form, the CDR3 reads TGTGCCAGCAGCCTGGGACGGATGAACACTGAAGCTTTCTTT. Encoded protein: CASSLGRMNTEAFF.

There are a few counts of this clone. Some base could not be read or is ambiguous, and its residue is marked X. The sample carries other DNA sequences with the same CDR3. The J gene is TRBJ1-1, the V gene TRBV19; 7 bases align to TRBD1. Germline V gene lookup returns CDR1 LNHDA and CDR2 SQIVND (reference sequence). V shed 10 bases and J 1 base; nucleotides not matched to a gene: 6. This CDR3 contains 13 residues. Here the CDR3 DNA reads TGTGCCACSCAAGAGGGGGCGAACACTGAAGCTTTCTTT. Its protein product is CAXQEGANTEAFF. The whole CDR3 protein is CATQEGANTEAFF.

This clone was counted only a few times. Its ends do not fully match the called genes, so a read error is possible. The genes are TRBV6-1 and TRBJ1-3, with TRBD1 matching 8 bases. Germline lookup yields CDR1 MNHNS and CDR2 SASEGT. The CDR3 has 16 amino acids. CDR3 region: CAISEGTGISGNTIYF. The CDR3 bases are TGTGCCATCAGTGAAGGGACAGGTATCTCTGGAAACACCATATATTTT.

This clone was seen a few times. The chain carries TRBV6-8 and TRBJ2-3; 10 bases line up with TRBD2. In germline, CDR1 is MNHGY, CDR2 SAAAGT. J lost 4 bases, V lost 5 bases, and 6 bases had no gene match. The length of the CDR3 is 15 residues. The CDR3 DNA follows: TGTGCCAGCAGTCAATTAGCGGGGGGCCCAGATACGCAGTATTTT. It codes for CASSQLAGGPDTQYF.

The V and J genes are TRBV5-1 and TRBJ2-7; TRBD1 aligns across 7 bases. Germline CDR1 SGHRS, CDR2 YFSETQ. CDR3 size: 16 residues. J lost 0 bases, V lost 2 bases, and 8 bases had no gene match. CDR3 sequence: CASSLTIGTASYEQYF. CDR3 bases: TGCGCCAGCAGCTTAACGATCGGGACAGCCTCCTACGAGCAGTACTTC.

This clone turned up a few times. V gene TRBV6-8 combines with J gene TRBJ1-1; D call uncertain. The CDR3 is 14 amino acids. Trimming took off 8 bases at V and 7 bases at J, with 20 bases between the two ends. Per germline, CDR1 MNHGY and CDR2 SAAAGT. As DNA, the CDR3 is TGTGCCAGCGGTCGGGTAGGCACAGCATTTGAAGCTTTCTTT. This gives the protein CASGRVGTAFEAFF.

The J gene is TRBJ1-5, the V gene TRBV18; the match to TRBD1 covers 7 bases. Germline values: CDR1 KGHSH, CDR2 LQKENI. This CDR3 comprises 13 residues. The J segment lost 7 bases and the V segment lost 3 bases, leaving 3 bases of the junction unmatched. The CDR3 protein is CASSPQTGQPQHF. Written as DNA, the CDR3 is TGTGCCAGCTCACCGCAGACAGGGCAGCCCCAGCATTTT. Full variable domain (missing parts from reference TRBV18 and TRBJ1-5): NAGVMQNPRHLVRRRGQEARLRCSPMKGHSHVYWYRQLPEEGLKFMVYLQKENIIDESGMPKERFSAEFPKEGPSILRIQQVVRGDSAAYFCASSPQTGQPQHFGDGTRLSIL.

In this sample, this clone turned up a few times. The chain employs TRBV27 and TRBJ2-7; 8 nucleotides agree with TRBD2. The CDR3 runs to 14 residues. Germline CDR1 reads MNHEY; CDR2 reads SMNVEV (reference sequence). V was pared by 2 bases and J by 5 bases, with 5 bases of the junction left unmatched. This CDR3 reads CASSLRGGIDEQYF. In DNA, the CDR3 is TGTGCCAGCAGTTTACGGGGGGGGATCGACGAGCAGTACTTC.

As concerns this clone: The junction departs from the called germline gene at one end, perhaps through a read error. The chain combines TRBV9 with TRBJ1-3; D is ambiguous. This CDR3 has 13 residues. Per germline, CDR1 SGDLS and CDR2 YYNGEE. The CDR3 reads CASSVGLPSSKEF. DNA of the CDR3: TGTGCCAGCAGCGTAGGGCTCCCGTCCTCGAAGGAGTTT.

J is TRBJ1-2 and V is TRBV19; D not resolved. The CDR3 is 13 residues long. Trimming cost V 2 bases and J 6 bases, with 10 bases left between them. Germline CDR1 is LNHDA and CDR2 is SQIVND (reference sequence). This CDR3 is CASSITAGNGYTF. CDR3 DNA: TGTGCCAGTAGTATAACAGCTGGGAATGGCTACACCTTC.

This clone showed up just a few times. The chain links TRBV5-1 to TRBJ2-4, with 9 bases aligning to TRBD1. Trimming cost V 3 bases and J 0 bases; bases outside gene matches: 13. The CDR3 runs to 19 residues. The V gene's germline CDR1 is SGHRS and CDR2 YFSETQ. The CDR3 spells CASSSDTGTGSLAKNIQYF. The DNA for the CDR3 is TGCGCCAGCAGCTCCGATACCGGGACAGGGAGCCTAGCCAAAAACATTCAGTACTTC.

A few counts support this clone. The chain carries TRBV10-2 and TRBJ2-2, with D perhaps being TRBD1 or TRBD2 (5 bases each). Germline lookup yields CDR1 WSHSY and CDR2 SAAADI. This CDR3 comprises 13 residues. V shed 8 bases and J shed 0 bases, with 7 bases lying between them. CDR3 amino acids: CASGTANTGELFF. DNA for the CDR3: TGCGCCAGCGGGACGGCGAACACCGGGGAGCTGTTTTTT.

This clone is labeled medium-sized. The chain carries TRBV29-1 and TRBJ1-1, with D possibly being TRBD1 (6 bases). Germline values: CDR1 SQVTM, CDR2 ANQGSEA. Trimming shortened V by 4 bases and J by 4 bases, and 10 bases separated the two germline ends. There are 12 residues in the CDR3. In nucleotides, the CDR3 is TGCAGCGTTGTGACAGGTAGCACTGAAGCTTTCTTT. This translates into CSVVTGSTEAFF.

This clone was detected a few times. The rearrangement uses TRBV19 and TRBJ1-1; the D gene is possibly TRBD1 (5 bases). Per germline, CDR1 LNHDA and CDR2 SQIVND (reference sequence). V lost 4 bases and J 8 bases, leaving 11 bases between the germline ends. The CDR3 runs to 12 residues. The CDR3 region is CASSTPGREAFF. Written as DNA, the CDR3 is TGTGCCAGTAGTACCCCAGGGCGCGAAGCTTTCTTT. Looking up the rest from reference TRBV19 and TRBJ1-1 gives the full variable domain: DGGITQSPKYLFRKEGQNVTLSCEQNLNHDAMYWYRQDPGQGLRLIYYSQIVNDFQKGDIAEGYSVSREKKESFPLTVTSAQKNPTAFYLCASSTPGREAFFGQGTRLTVV.

The genes are TRBV28 and TRBJ2-3, with a weak D call TRBD1 (6 bases). Germline V gives CDR1 MDHEN, CDR2 SYDVKM. This CDR3 contains 15 residues. The ends were cut back, 5 bases at V and 2 bases at J, with 14 bases in the middle. The CDR3: CASSRRTGHTDTQYF. CDR3 bases: TGTGCCAGCAGTCGCCGAACAGGGCACACAGATACGCAGTATTTT. Full variable domain (outside the CDR3, taken from reference TRBV28 and TRBJ2-3): DVKVTQSSRYLVKRTGEKVFLECVQDMDHENMFWYRQDPGLGLRLIYFSYDVKMKEKGDIPEGYSVSREKKERFSLILESASTNQTSMYLCASSRRTGHTDTQYFGPGTRLTVL.

By share, this clone counts as medium-sized. At one boundary the junction diverges from the germline segment, which might be a read error. For the CDR3, the DNA is TGTGCCATCAGTGAAGGGGTCTCAAACACTGAAGCTTTCTTT. Protein product: CAISEGVSNTEAFF. This chain joins TRBV6-1 and TRBJ1-1, with a weak D call TRBD1 (5 bases). CDR1 is MNHNS, CDR2 SASEGT, per germline. The CDR3 runs 14 residues.

The chain couples TRBV15 to TRBJ2-3, with unresolved D. The germline gives CDR1 LNHNV, CDR2 YYDKDF (reference sequence). The V end was cut by 0 bases, the J end by 4 bases, with 14 bases between. The CDR3 contains 16 residues. The CDR3 spells CATSRESLWGPDTQYF. The CDR3 DNA reads TGTGCCACCAGCAGAGAATCCCTTTGGGGTCCAGATACGCAGTATTTT.

The CDR3 reads CAISQRTGVDNEQFF. The CDR3 DNA follows: TGTGCCATCAGCCAAAGGACAGGGGTCGACAATGAGCAGTTCTTC. J is TRBJ2-1 and V is TRBV6-8; 9 positions match TRBD1. CDR1 and CDR2 from the germline V gene are MNHGY and SAAAGT. The CDR3 consists of 15 residues. Trimming removed 10 bases from V and 5 bases from J; junction bases left unmatched: 12.

The CDR3 region has the DNA TGTGCCAGCTCACCACCCTCGGCTAGCGGGGAAGAGACCCAGTACTTC. Its translation is CASSPPSASGEETQYF. The J gene is TRBJ2-5, the V gene TRBV18, with 9 bases lining up with TRBD2. The V gene end was trimmed by 0 bases and the J gene end by 3 bases; junction bases not matched to a gene: 5. The CDR3 is 16 residues long. CDR1 KGHSH and CDR2 LQKENI come from the germline V gene.

This clone came up a few times. The gene calls are TRBV5-1 and TRBJ2-7, with D uncertain. Germline CDR1 SGHRS, CDR2 YFSETQ. The CDR3 runs 18 residues. V was shortened by 4 bases and J by 0 bases, with 23 bases between the two germline ends. CDR3 region: CASSTLPRTDPSSYEQYF. Here the CDR3 DNA reads TGCGCCAGCAGCACTCTCCCTCGGACGGATCCAAGCTCCTACGAGCAGTACTTC.